Detailed here is one TCR beta chain. The record originates from a study of control samples from healthy donors and cancer patients. V was cut by 1 base and J by 2 bases, with 16 bases left in between. The germline gives CDR1 SGHTA, CDR2 FQGNSA. The CDR3 runs to 17 residues. The repertoire was sequenced with immunoSEQ multiplex PCR; TCRdb's copy has only in-frame clones and lacks some. This table has approximately 99,000 clones, 82% appearing once. The sequenced sample consisted of blood. This sequence joins TRBV7-2 and TRBJ2-3, with D tentatively TRBD2 (6 bases). The sequence was collected from a man younger than 30 in good health. This CDR3 is CASSLGLRGQSTDTQYF. The CDR3 DNA reads as TGTGCCAGCAGCTTAGGTTTGCGGGGTCAATCCACAGATACGCAGTATTTT.